This T cell receptor beta chain originates from a study of shared clonotypes between healthy human individuals (TCRdb year 2020). With regard to the full study: The cohort included a few men and a couple of women between 18 and 49 years of age. To increase sequencing depth and limit assay-specific biases, different laboratories used diverse techniques to prepare libraries and sequence TCR repertoires. Leukapheresis yielded between about 0.85 and 9.5 billion PBMCs per donor. The study deeply sequenced blood TCR repertoires of about 5 healthy adults to estimate repertoire size and the extent of clonotype sharing between individuals.

Regarding this clone: Its antigen remains undetermined. The sample holds no much larger clone one base away, and base qualities are not on file.

Sequences LNHNV (CDR1) and YYDKDF (CDR2) are obtained from the germline V gene (reference sequence). The CDR3 goes from the cysteine to the phenylalanine over 14 residues. The only DNA kept is the CDR3, 42 bases in frame from the first base. V loses 2 bases of germline sequence and J loses 3 bases, and the interval between the two ends is 9 bases. TCR CDR3 regions were amplified from genomic DNA by multiplex PCR using the deep immunoSEQ assay. Extracted genomic DNA from each cell subset was distributed evenly across all wells of several immunoSEQ 96-well plates, and each plate was treated as a replicate. For unsorted PBMC, approximately 290 ng genomic DNA, equal to about 30,000 T cell genomes, was loaded into each replicate PCR. Unsorted PBMC genomic DNA was sequenced across ten immunoSEQ deep assay plates. The purified libraries were quantified using a Qubit 3.0 fluorometer, sized with a Bioanalyzer 2100, and then quantified again using the KAPA Library Quantification kit. Each immunoSEQ 96-well plate was sequenced on its own single-read 150-cycle Illumina NextSeq 550 flow cell. The authors processed their data as follows. Because only junctional sequences without quality scores were contained in the immunoSEQ output, filtering matching that applied to full-length reads could not be performed. To assign V/J genes and CDR3, sequences were annotated against IMGT germline references using PyIR, a Python wrapper for IgBLAST v1.9. Reads were filtered out if the reads had weak V/J assignments (E-value above 1e-6), no CDR3, stop codons, out-of-frame junctions, or ambiguous translated residues. A V3J clonotype was defined by an identical inferred V gene, J gene, and CDR3 amino acid sequence. Percentage overlap between repertoires was calculated by dividing the number of shared unique clonotypes by the size of the smaller repertoire. Repertoire richness was assessed with RTK rarefaction, the Chao1 estimator, and Recon v2.1 estimates of unobserved clonotypes. TCRdb's version of the immuneACCESS table is confined to in-frame rearrangements and falls short of the full clone set. An unresolved V gene accounts for under half of the shortfall where checked; the remainder is of unknown origin. That table furnishes V, J and clone size, whereas the DNA furnished D and trimming. For this sample the table gives about 490,000 clones, of which 70% to 80% were detected only once. Clones ranked in the top ten supply 10% to 15% of the sample.

The donors were healthy, HIV-negative adults with no recently reported acute infections or vaccinations. Every donor was a Caucasian adult living in Nashville, Tennessee, USA. In the unsorted samples, some 100 million PBMCs were counted, and genomic DNA was extracted using the QIAamp DNA Blood Mini kit. Blood was obtained by leukapheresis, after which PBMCs were separated by Ficoll-Histopaque density gradient centrifugation and cryopreserved in liquid nitrogen vapor phase. On the study overall, not on this receptor specifically: Pairwise subsampling led to the expectation that sequencing depth would affect the degree of clonotype sharing among donors. The small number of donors limited the genetic and exposure-history diversity represented. Sampling was limited to blood, and TCR repertoires in tissue likely differ from TCR repertoires in blood.

The TCR was taken from a woman aged 40-49 years in good health. Some clones in this sample may be carry-over from other donors' samples. The sample was PBMCs. The sequence is built from TRBV15 and TRBJ2-3, with the D gene too uncertain to name. The CDR3: CATSRFLQTDTQYF. The DNA sequence is TGTGCCACCAGCAGATTCCTGCAAACAGATACGCAGTATTTT.